Following are 32 T cell receptor beta chains from one sample sequenced in a study of Ad26.COV2.S vaccination and SARS-CoV-2 variants (dated by TCRdb to about 2021). The library relied on the immunoSEQ multiplex PCR assay. TCRdb took this table from immuneACCESS and kept in-frame rearrangements with V and J called. Such tables lack part of the clones; where checked against another copy, unresolved V genes explain under half of the gap, and the rest is unexplained. The sample table records about 320,000 clones; approximately 86% of these occur just once. The ten top clones hold 2% to 2.5% of the sample. The treatment or condition label, as the study defines it: 15 to 20 received Ad26.COV2.S at low or high dose, single or two shots; roughly five received placebo; per-sample allocation not given. For vaccine and placebo recipients, repertoires were sequenced using samples collected on day 63 after the first injection.

The input for sequencing was peripheral blood, taken in a trial of Ad26.COV2.S vaccine versus placebo. These receptors originate from a person aged 18 to 59 who received the Ad26.COV2.S COVID-19 vaccine or a placebo.

This chain uses TRBV10-3 with TRBJ2-5; perhaps TRBD2 as D (6 bases). V was trimmed by 2 bases and J by 1 base, leaving 8 bases between them. Germline lookup yields CDR1 ENHRY and CDR2 SYGVKD. The CDR3 has 14 residues. The CDR3 here is CAISERAGQETQYF. The CDR3 DNA reads as TGTGCCATCAGTGAGAGAGCGGGCCAAGAGACCCAGTACTTC.

The V gene is TRBV28, the J gene TRBJ2-2; D is unresolved. This CDR3 has 14 amino acids. From germline, CDR1 is MDHEN and CDR2 SYDVKM. With 7 bases removed from V and 4 bases from J, the gap between germline ends came to 13 bases. CDR3 DNA sequence: TGTGCCAGCACCTCGAACGGTGGCACCGGGGAGCTGTTTTTT. Translating it yields CASTSNGGTGELFF.

This chain links TRBV10-1 with TRBJ1-1; D ambiguous. The V end lost 0 bases, the J end lost 5 bases, and 10 bases lay between the germline ends. The CDR3 sequence is 14 residues long. Germline V lookup: CDR1 WNHNN, CDR2 SYGVQD (reference sequence). The CDR3 DNA follows: TGCGCCAGCAGTGAGTCGAGGGAAGGGACTGAAGCTTTCTTT. Translation gives CASSESREGTEAFF.

J is TRBJ2-7 and V is TRBV28, with 11 positions matching TRBD1. The CDR3 is made up of 15 amino acids. V lost 5 bases, J lost 4 bases, and 7 bases stayed unmatched. CDR1 is MDHEN, CDR2 SYDVKM, per germline. The CDR3 DNA reads as TGTGCCAGCAGTCCATCCGGGACAGGGGGGTACGAGCAGTACTTC. Its translation: CASSPSGTGGYEQYF.

V gene TRBV28 combines with J gene TRBJ2-2, with TRBD1 matching 8 bases. Germline V lookup: CDR1 MDHEN, CDR2 SYDVKM. The CDR3 has 14 residues. J was trimmed by 6 bases and V by 6 bases; bases with no gene match: 6. The CDR3 DNA reads TGTGCCAGCAGCCAAACACAGGGGGCCGGGGAGCTGTTTTTT. Amino acid sequence: CASSQTQGAGELFF.

The V gene is TRBV6-2 or TRBV6-3, the J gene TRBJ2-7, with 13 bases that match TRBD2. In germline, CDR1 is MNHEY, CDR2 SVGEGT. J was trimmed by 7 bases and V by 5 bases; bases with no gene match: 8. The CDR3 covers 15 residues. The CDR3 DNA follows: TGTGCCAGCAGTAAGACTAGCGGGGGGCCCCCGGAGCAGTACTTC. Residues: CASSKTSGGPPEQYF.

This clone was seen a few times. The chain is built from TRBV9 and TRBJ1-1, with 8 bases fitting TRBD1. V lost 0 bases and J lost 5; bases outside the gene matches: 6. This CDR3 comprises 15 residues. Germline V lookup: CDR1 SGDLS, CDR2 YYNGEE. The CDR3 is CASSVAPTGETEAFF. In DNA, the CDR3 is TGTGCCAGCAGCGTAGCCCCGACAGGGGAGACTGAAGCTTTCTTT.

This clone came up many times. Here the CDR3 reads CASSLMLPGQAWDYGYTF. The CDR3 region has the DNA TGTGCCAGCAGCTTAATGCTCCCGGGACAGGCGTGGGACTATGGCTACACCTTC. The chain is built from TRBV11-2 and TRBJ1-2; TRBD1 matches 8 bases. V was clipped by 2 bases and J by 3 bases; unmatched bases: 14. The length of the CDR3 is 18 residues. CDR1 and CDR2 from the germline V gene are SGHAT and FQNNGV.

The rearrangement uses TRBV7-2 and TRBJ2-7; D not certain. This CDR3 has 14 amino acids. The germline V gene has CDR1 SGHTA and CDR2 FQGNSA. Trimming left V 1 base short and J 2 bases short, with 9 bases between. The CDR3 DNA follows: TGTGCCAGCAGCTTAGGGTTCGGAGCCTACGAGCAGTACTTC. It specifies CASSLGFGAYEQYF.

The chain uses TRBV5-1 and TRBJ2-7; 8 bases agree with TRBD1. The CDR3 totals 14 residues. CDR1 and CDR2 from the germline V gene are SGHRS and YFSETQ. V was pared by 3 bases and J by 2 bases, with 4 bases of the junction left unmatched. The CDR3 coding sequence is TGCGCCAGCAGCTGGCAGGGGGCGACCTACGAGCAGTACTTC. Translation: CASSWQGATYEQYF.

This chain uses TRBV5-1 with TRBJ2-3; 10 bases line up with TRBD1. Germline assignment: CDR1 SGHRS and CDR2 YFSETQ. The CDR3 length is 15 residues. V was clipped by 4 bases and J by 3 bases; unmatched bases: 5. The CDR3 loop is CASSPRDRGTDTQYF. The CDR3 DNA is TGCGCCAGCAGCCCCCGGGACAGGGGAACAGATACGCAGTATTTT.

This chain joins TRBV28 and TRBJ1-2, with D perhaps matching TRBD1 (5 bases). The germline V and J ends were trimmed by 3 bases and 8 bases, with 13 bases remaining between them. This CDR3 is built from 13 residues. The germline V gene has CDR1 MDHEN and CDR2 SYDVKM. As DNA, the CDR3 is TGTGCCAGCAGTTTGCGACAGCCGAGGGGCTACACCTTC. Its protein product is CASSLRQPRGYTF.

As to this clone: In the same sample, other DNA sequences code for this CDR3. The rearrangement links TRBV5-1 to TRBJ2-3; 9 bases agree with TRBD1. The CDR3 totals 14 residues. Germline V gene lookup returns CDR1 SGHRS and CDR2 YFSETQ. J was trimmed by 3 bases and V by 4 bases; bases with no gene match: 3. The DNA of the CDR3 is TGCGCCAGCAGCCTCGGGACAGGGACAGATACGCAGTATTTT. Protein sequence: CASSLGTGTDTQYF.

The V and J genes are TRBV11-1 and TRBJ2-7; D may be TRBD1 or TRBD2 (5 bases each). Germline lookup yields CDR1 SGHAT and CDR2 FQDESV (reference sequence). The CDR3 contains 11 residues. The germline V and J ends were trimmed by 5 bases and 7 bases, with 9 bases remaining between them. The CDR3 nucleotides are TGTGCCAGCAGCCTAGAGGGGGAGCAGTACTTC. It encodes CASSLEGEQYF.

This clone was found once. The V gene is TRBV7-6, the J gene TRBJ2-2; D unclear. This CDR3 spans 12 amino acids. Germline CDR1 and CDR2: SGHVS and FNYEAQ. The germline V and J ends were trimmed by 3 bases and 8 bases, with 7 bases remaining between them. DNA of the CDR3: TGTGCCAGCAGCTTCCGGCCGGGGGAGCTGTTTTTT. Residues: CASSFRPGELFF.

This chain connects TRBV5-1 to TRBJ2-5, with 7 bases fitting TRBD1. V was pared by 0 bases and J by 1 base, with 3 bases of the junction left unmatched. The CDR3 is 15 residues long. From germline, CDR1 is SGHRS and CDR2 YFSETQ. CDR3 in DNA: TGCGCCAGCAGCTTGGTGGGGACAGCCCAAGAGACCCAGTACTTC. As protein: CASSLVGTAQETQYF. The variable domain in full, with the rest retrieved from reference TRBV5-1 and TRBJ2-5, is KAGVTQTPRYLIKTRGQQVTLSCSPISGHRSVSWYQQTPGQGLQFLFEYFSETQRNKGNFPGRFSGRQFSNSRSEMNVSTLELGDSALYLCASSLVGTAQETQYFGPGTRLLVL.

In this sample, this clone turned up once. J is TRBJ1-4 and V is TRBV5-1; D call uncertain. V was shortened by 5 bases and J by 6 bases, with 11 bases between the two germline ends. Per the germline V gene, CDR1 is SGHRS and CDR2 is YFSETQ. The CDR3 runs 13 residues. The CDR3 protein is CASRLGSDEKLFF. The DNA of the CDR3 is TGCGCCAGCAGGCTCGGGTCGGATGAAAAACTGTTTTTT.

The CDR3 DNA sequence: TGTGCCAGCAGTGATCCACCGAATAGCGGGGCGCAGTTCTTC. Protein: CASSDPPNSGAQFF. The chain is built from TRBV28 and TRBJ2-1; the match to TRBD2 covers 8 bases. Germline V gene data show CDR1 as MDHEN and CDR2 as SYDVKM. The V segment lost 5 bases and the J segment 12 bases; nucleotides outside the gene matches: 12. CDR3 length: 14 amino acids.

J is TRBJ2-3 and V is TRBV9, with D uncertain. The germline V gene encodes CDR1 SGDLS and CDR2 YYNGEE. Trimming left V 3 bases short and J 4 bases short, with 9 bases between. The CDR3 has 13 residues. The CDR3 nucleotides are TGTGCCAGCAGCGATTCCCCGCCAGATACGCAGTATTTT. It specifies CASSDSPPDTQYF.

This chain connects TRBV24-1 to TRBJ2-2; 8 nucleotides match TRBD2. CDR1 and CDR2 from the germline V gene are KGHDR and SFDVKD. V lost 5 bases and J lost 3; bases outside the gene matches: 4. The CDR3 runs to 15 residues. The CDR3 DNA reads as TGTGCCACCAGTGCGTTCGGGGGGGACACCGGGGAGCTGTTTTTT. As protein: CATSAFGGDTGELFF.

This rearrangement joins TRBV5-4 to TRBJ1-2, with TRBD1 matching over 9 bases. Germline assignment: CDR1 SGHNT and CDR2 YYREEE (reference sequence). V gave up 9 bases and J gave up 4 bases; unmatched junction bases: 10. The CDR3 runs to 14 residues. CDR3 in amino acids: CATKPPTGGYGYTF. The CDR3 DNA follows: TGTGCCACCAAGCCCCCGACAGGGGGCTATGGCTACACCTTC. Drawing the rest from reference TRBV5-4 and TRBJ1-2, the complete variable domain is ETGVTQSPTHLIKTRGQQVTLRCSSQSGHNTVSWYQQALGQGPQFIFQYYREEENGRGNFPPRFSGLQFPNYSSELNVNALELDDSALYLCATKPPTGGYGYTFGSGTRLTVV.

The chain employs TRBV4-1 and TRBJ1-2; 8 bases are shared with TRBD1. Unmatched junction bases numbered 6, after V lost 0 bases and J lost 0 bases. Germline V CDR1 and CDR2: MGHRA, YSYEKL. The CDR3 spans 17 residues. The CDR3 reads CASSQEYRGSPNYGYTF. CDR3 DNA sequence: TGCGCCAGCAGCCAAGAATACAGGGGGAGCCCTAACTATGGCTACACCTTC.

The rearrangement links TRBV20-1 to TRBJ1-1; tentative D call: TRBD1 (5 bases). Between the trimmed V and J ends, which lost 7 bases and 8 bases, there was a span of 14 bases. CDR1 and CDR2 from the germline V gene are DFQATT and SNEGSKA (reference sequence). The CDR3 length is 11 residues. CDR3 loop: CSGYPGSEAFF. The CDR3 coding sequence is TGCAGTGGTTACCCAGGGAGCGAAGCTTTCTTT.

The chain recombines TRBV30 with TRBJ2-3; 7 bases map to TRBD2. Germline CDR1 reads GTSNPN; CDR2 reads SVGIG (reference sequence). V lost 3 bases to trimming and J lost 0 bases; unmatched junction nucleotides: 12. The CDR3 contains 17 residues. The CDR3 is CAWRRGRLAVSTDTQYF. CDR3 sequence (DNA): TGTGCCTGGAGGAGGGGAAGGCTAGCGGTGAGCACAGATACGCAGTATTTT.

The J gene is TRBJ1-1, the V gene TRBV19; D is unresolved. With 0 bases removed from V and 1 base from J, the gap between germline ends came to 9 bases. The CDR3 length is 15 residues. CDR1 and CDR2 (germline): LNHDA, SQIVND (reference sequence). The CDR3: CASSIDPRPNTEAFF. The CDR3 coding sequence is TGTGCCAGTAGTATAGACCCCAGACCGAACACTGAAGCTTTCTTT.

The chain links TRBV9 to TRBJ2-1; D tentatively fits TRBD1 or TRBD2 (6 bases each). Germline-derived CDR1 and CDR2 are SGDLS and YYNGEE. CDR3 length equals 16 residues. The ends were cut back, 0 bases at V and 2 bases at J, with 12 bases in the middle. CDR3 sequence: CASSVGQGRTYNEQFF. CDR3 nucleotides: TGTGCCAGCAGCGTAGGTCAGGGGAGGACCTACAATGAGCAGTTCTTC.

The chain employs TRBV28 and TRBJ1-2, with a weak D call TRBD1 (5 bases). The CDR3 consists of 14 residues. V lost 3 bases to trimming and J lost 8 bases, with 16 bases between them. CDR1 and CDR2 (germline): MDHEN, SYDVKM. The CDR3 bases are TGTGCCAGCAGTTTTTTCGGGGGACCTCAAGGCTACACCTTC. This codes for CASSFFGGPQGYTF.

The chain recombines TRBV6-6 with TRBJ2-7; D possibly uses TRBD1 or TRBD2 (6 bases each). Looked up from germline, CDR1 is MNHNY and CDR2 is SVGAGI (reference sequence). The CDR3 extends over 16 amino acids. V lost 5 bases to trimming and J lost 3 bases, with 20 bases between them. The CDR3 nucleotides read TGTGCCAGCAGTAAAGGGGGGCTTCAATTCTACTACGAGCAGTACTTC. It encodes CASSKGGLQFYYEQYF.

The V gene is TRBV3-1 (or the pseudogene TRBV3-2), the J gene TRBJ1-6; 7 bases line up with TRBD1. The CDR3 length is 14 residues. Germline V gene data show CDR1 as LGHDT and CDR2 as YNNKEL (reference sequence). V shed 4 bases, J shed 8 bases, and the junction held 5 bases outside the gene matches. CDR3 sequence reads: CASSRTGGDSPLHF. The CDR3 bases are TGTGCCAGCAGCCGGACAGGAGGAGATTCACCCCTCCACTTT.

V and J are TRBV11-3 and TRBJ1-1; weak D call: TRBD1 (5 bases). The germline gives CDR1 SGHNT, CDR2 YENEEA. The V and J ends lost 3 bases and 8 bases respectively, with 13 bases between them. This CDR3 is 13 amino acids long. DNA of the CDR3: TGTGCCAGCAGCTTTCTCCCGACAGTAGAAGCTTTCTTT. Residues: CASSFLPTVEAFF.

J is TRBJ2-1 and V is TRBV15; either TRBD1 or TRBD2 may supply D (5 bases each). V shed 1 base and J shed 5 bases, with 12 bases lying between them. The CDR3 extends over 15 amino acids. Germline CDR1 reads LNHNV; CDR2 reads YYDKDF (reference sequence). This CDR3 is CATSRGGADDNEQFF. CDR3 sequence (DNA): TGTGCCACCAGCAGAGGAGGGGCTGACGACAATGAGCAGTTCTTC.

The CDR3 spells CSVATDTQYF. CDR3 DNA: TGCAGCGTTGCAACAGATACGCAGTATTTT. The rearrangement joins TRBV29-1 to TRBJ2-3; D not resolved. Looked up from germline, CDR1 is SQVTM and CDR2 is ANQGSEA. The CDR3 covers 10 residues. With 4 bases removed from V and 3 bases from J, the gap between germline ends came to 2 bases.